In its sample, the clone carrying this T cell receptor (beta chain) was seen a few times. What it binds is unknown. Via MiXCR, TCRdb re-called the 5' RACE reads, giving one row per CDR3 protein. The sample lists approximately 500,000 distinct CDR3 sequences, roughly 25% seen once, with approximately 12% in the top ten. V was trimmed by 0 bases and J by 6 bases, leaving 15 bases between them. The length of the CDR3 is 15 residues. Germline assignment: CDR1 ENHRY and CDR2 SYGVKD. The data stem from a study of T-cell memory formation after mild COVID-19. Overall study context: Largely, TCR clusters stayed within a single donor. Notes on the study in general: Contracting CD8+ clones were enriched in EMRA, CD4+ mainly in CM and EM.

The clonotype comes from an adult woman who had mild COVID-19 (a few samples of this study predate the infection). Cell type and time point are not known. The chain combines TRBV10-3 with TRBJ2-7; possibly TRBD1 or TRBD2 for D (6 bases each). The sequenced material came from PBMCs or a T cell subset sorted from them (not recorded which). Here the CDR3 reads CAISESPGATGEQYF. CDR3 DNA sequence: TGTGCCATCAGTGAGTCGCCGGGGGCCACGGGCGAGCAGTACTTC.